This TCR beta chain is drawn from a study of cytomegalovirus exposure and HLA in healthy donors (dated by TCRdb to 2015 to 2018). Regarding the study in general: An earlier analysis of fewer than 750 of the donors reported 276 Gb of sequence data and 95 million to 130 million unique TCR beta sequences obtained from around 180 million T cells. Alongside the repertoire data, information on donor age, sex, ethnicity and CMV serostatus was compiled. Of the roughly 400 genotyped donors, approximately 80% were placed in the genetic ancestry cluster associated with self-reported Caucasian donors. Typing coverage differed by locus: A, B, C, DRB1 and DQB1 were typed in roughly 620-630 donors, DQA1 in 522, DPA1 in some 610, and DPB1 in 450 to 480. To predict cytomegalovirus infection status, the study combined high-throughput TCR immunosequencing, statistical association of individual TCRs with disease status, and machine learning. Rather than using new phenotypic data, the later analysis identified candidate immune exposures from TCR beta sequences and from how often those sequences occurred across donors. The aim of the study was to test whether cataloging public T cell receptors could identify signatures of past pathogen exposure. Besides the first cohort of around 670 subjects, a separate validation cohort made up of roughly 120 different subjects was used. An early release that covered fewer than 750 HLA-typed donors contained approximately 320 gigabases of sequencing data and about 93 million unique TCR sequences. Class I and class II HLA loci were covered by the typing at four-digit resolution. Among about 400 genotyped donors of the cohort, an average of about 220,000 unique TCR beta nucleotide sequences was sequenced per donor, of which about 19% were non-productive. Genome-wide SNP genotypes for about 65% of the 666 donors were used in a later genetic analysis, which treated that subset as a discovery cohort. To decide whether each TCR beta V gene segment behaved as functional or pseudogenic, an earlier analysis of fewer than 750 of the donors relied on high-throughput TCR beta sequencing. The study used immunosequencing to profile the T cell repertoires of about 670 subjects and linked those repertoires to cytomegalovirus serostatus. All discovery cohort repertoires had been generated on a single sequencing platform. In a later analysis, previously published TCR beta repertoires from some 640 donors were re-analyzed and high-resolution HLA genotyping was added so that TCR occurrence patterns could be studied. Roughly five DR-DQ haplotypes were handled as single units for association and clustering, since linkage in the cohort was strong. The study at large found these results: According to a later genetic analysis, donors in an Asian-associated ancestry cluster had fewer N-insertions in productive TCRs than the approximately 610-donor mean. In an earlier analysis of 450 to 750 of the donors, most TCR beta V segments appeared in productive rearrangements about 87% or about 30% of the time, broadly matching IMGT annotations. A further reported finding was that TCR beta sequences accurately predicted the HLA-A and HLA-B alleles for most subjects in the first cohort. According to a later analysis, TCR association rates differed among HLA loci, with DRB1 alleles showing the most associated TCRs and HLA-C alleles showing the fewest. Three of the identified cytomegalovirus-associated TCR beta chains were confirmed in vitro to be specific for cytomegalovirus antigens. HLA typing was unavailable for some donors at each locus, so association tests used only the typed subset. A later analysis found that HLA-associated TCR beta chains were more clonally expanded and had lower generation probabilities than equally common non-associated chains. CMV serostatus was the only immune exposure information available for the cohort. Linkage disequilibrium might explain the correlated functional status among segregating V segments, but an unknown experimental factor could not be ruled out. While some public TCRs were present in many individuals, most TCR sequences turned up only very rarely across donors. When HLA alleles, especially DR and DQ, strongly co-occurred, attributing TCR associations to individual alleles was difficult. A cluster of highly shared sequence variants was judged likely to represent a technical artifact of the sequencing pipeline. V-gene and J-gene trimming of TCR beta chains was associated with a missense DCLRE1C variant in a later genetic analysis, and the association was replicated in an independent cohort. Presence/absence analyses assumed roughly uniform sequencing depth across donors, an assumption that may not hold. Several of the top co-occurrence clusters appeared to be linked to parvovirus B19, influenza, CMV and Epstein-Barr virus, according to a later analysis. The classifier was reported to diagnose cytomegalovirus status with high specificity and sensitivity in both the original cohort and the validation cohort. This cohort had only TCR beta chains sequenced, and the lack of alpha or paired-chain data limited which features could be detected. Because the 87-base-pair reads could not distinguish some IMGT-functional V segments, including TRBV6-2 and TRBV6-3, those segments were excluded. In a later analysis, most CMV-associated TCR beta chains were found to appear HLA-restricted, with HLA associations seemingly driven largely by CMV exposure. The authors suggested that the approach could potentially be generalized to other disease states and immunological phenotypes. The earlier analysis of fewer than 750 of the donors excluded about 16 rarely observed V segments, including chromosome 9 orphons, because counts were too low. In the study, around 160 TCR beta chains were listed as associated with cytomegalovirus. Specific HLA alleles were associated with some 15,000 TCR beta sequences at a false discovery rate of 0.05 in a later analysis.

The cohort consisted of approximately 670 healthy bone marrow donors. At the time of sampling, all cohort members were nominally healthy, though unrecorded immune exposures were likely present. The donor tested CMV seronegative and was one of the 352 seronegative cohort members. Each donor provided a peripheral blood sample, and peripheral blood mononuclear cells were used for TCR beta sequencing. The Qiagen DNeasy Blood Extraction Kit was used to extract genomic DNA from the blood cell samples. The CDR3 starts with the cysteine, ends with the phenylalanine, and has 15 residues. Just the 45-base CDR3 DNA is kept, in frame starting at base 1. V and J lose 3 bases and 2 bases, and a span of 11 bases separates them. CDR1 and CDR2 were assigned from the germline V gene as MRHNA and SNTAGT. As to this clone: Its antigen is not yet known. Base qualities are missing; no much larger clone stands one base away.

The receptor library was made with the immunoSEQ multiplex PCR assay. The multiplex PCR relied on a mix of 60 forward primers for TCR Vbeta segments and 13 reverse primers for TCR Jbeta segments. The CDR3 region of rearranged TCR beta genes was amplified from genomic DNA by a multiplex PCR assay. Amplified TCR beta libraries were sequenced as 87-base-pair reads on the Illumina HiSeq System. The source study handled its data this way. A later analysis tallied roughly 76 million unique TCR beta chains across the 600 to 700 repertoires, and around 12 million of those chains were shared by two or more donors. A nearest-neighbor algorithm error-corrected the raw reads and collapsed the reads into unique sequences, merging closely related sequences to remove PCR and sequencing errors. CDR3 sequences were aligned to IMGT reference sequences to assign V, D and J gene segments. For a sequence to be retained, a match of at least six nucleotides to both a V gene segment and a J gene segment was required. Rearrangements were called productive when the CDR3 lacked stop codons and stayed in frame with V and J; all others were non-productive. CDR3 was defined according to IMGT convention as the region running from the second conserved V-encoded cysteine to the conserved J-encoded phenylalanine. Sequences without an unambiguous match to a single V gene segment were excluded from the earlier analysis of about 600 of the donors. An earlier analysis of 550 to 650 of the donors classified V segments as functional when productive rearrangements were above 56.7% and as segregating when the standard deviation between donors was above 5%. A statistical classification framework was built for diagnosing cytomegalovirus status from the catalog of TCR beta chain sequences. A later analysis assigned V and J genes by comparing TCR nucleotide sequences with IMGT/GENE-DB human TR gene sequences. Using the TCRdist pipeline, a later analysis assigned CDR3 sequences along with most-parsimonious VDJ recombination scenarios. In a later analysis, each TCR beta chain was defined by its CDR3 amino acid sequence together with its V-gene family, and reads without a unique V-gene family were excluded. In a later analysis, around 600 highly shared, low-generation-probability nucleotide sequences were removed to address suspected cross-contamination and a sequencing artifact. In a later analysis, a clonal expansion index for each public chain was calculated from normalized within-repertoire ranks of inferred template counts. In a later analysis, generation probabilities were computed using a VDJ recombination model fitted to out-of-frame rearrangements, and the results were checked against IGoR. A later analysis scored TCR-TCR, TCR-HLA and TCR-CMV co-occurrence with hypergeometric tests, applying a repertoire-size bias correction to TCR pairs. A later analysis estimated false discovery rates by permuting HLA or CMV assignments 20 times. A later analysis grouped co-occurring TCRs with DBSCAN, adding TCRdist sequence similarity when clustering within HLA-allele-positive subsets. Repertoires with fewer than 30,000 or more than 120,000 public chains were left out of co-occurrence clustering, as were five repertoires with anomalous nucleotide sharing. This is the immuneACCESS table as TCRdb keeps it, with only in-frame sequences that have V and J called. A part of the clones is gone; compared with another copy, unresolved V genes explain less than half, and the rest is unexplained. V and J calls and clone size are copied from that table; D and trimming were computed from the DNA. Recorded for this sample are 150,000 to 200,000 clones; 70% to 80% of them occurred a single time. The ten top clones hold 1.9% of the sample.

The material sequenced was PBMCs. The receptor was derived from a man aged 25-40 years in good health and CMV-seronegative. The chain is made from TRBV6-4 and TRBJ2-1; the D gene identity is not certain. The CDR3 amino acid sequence is: CASSEVYEAYNEQFF. The sequenced DNA is TGTGCCAGCAGTGAGGTGTATGAGGCCTACAATGAGCAGTTCTTC.